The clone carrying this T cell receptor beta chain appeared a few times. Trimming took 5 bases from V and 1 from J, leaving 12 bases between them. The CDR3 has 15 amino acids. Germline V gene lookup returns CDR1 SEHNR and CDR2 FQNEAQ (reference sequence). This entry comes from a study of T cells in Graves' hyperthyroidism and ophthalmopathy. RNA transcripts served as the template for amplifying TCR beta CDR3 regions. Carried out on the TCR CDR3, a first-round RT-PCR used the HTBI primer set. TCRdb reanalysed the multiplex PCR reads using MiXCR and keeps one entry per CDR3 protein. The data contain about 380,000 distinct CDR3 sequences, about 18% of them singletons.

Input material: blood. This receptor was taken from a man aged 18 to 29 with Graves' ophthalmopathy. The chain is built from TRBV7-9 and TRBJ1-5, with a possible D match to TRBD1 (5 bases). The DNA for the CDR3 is TGTGCCAGCAGCACCCAAGGGGAGAGCAATCAGCCCCAGCATTTT. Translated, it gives CASSTQGESNQPQHF.